The 15 T cell receptor beta chains given below trace back to one sample, sequenced in a study of T cell responses to AZD1222 COVID-19 vaccine. Produced via immunoSEQ multiplex PCR; TCRdb's table is partial and in-frame only. The sample consists of around 100,000 clones, 88% of them appearing once. This sample comprised peripheral blood, obtained on day 0 of AZD1222 vaccination. These receptors came from an adult in good health.

V gene TRBV3-1 (or the pseudogene TRBV3-2) combines with J gene TRBJ2-3; D is perhaps TRBD2 (6 bases). CDR3 length: 14 amino acids. Trimming cost V 2 bases and J 8 bases, with 14 bases left between them. The germline V gene has CDR1 LGHDT and CDR2 YNNKEL (reference sequence). In DNA form, the CDR3 reads TGTGCCAGCAGCCAAAGGGAGGTAAGGGGTACGCAGTATTTT. Protein product: CASSQREVRGTQYF.

The rearrangement joins TRBV30 to TRBJ2-5, with TRBD2 matching over 8 bases. CDR1 and CDR2 (germline): GTSNPN, SVGIG (reference sequence). CDR3 length: 15 amino acids. Germline trimming cut 2 bases from V and 1 base from J; bases unmatched to any gene: 6. CDR3 sequence reads: CAWSRTAGGQETQYF. The CDR3 DNA follows: TGTGCCTGGAGTCGTACTGCGGGAGGCCAAGAGACCCAGTACTTC.

This clone has more than one count but fewer than ten. The chain carries TRBV9 and TRBJ2-2; D gene ambiguous. Trimming removed 5 bases at V and 4 bases at J, with 15 bases between. Germline CDR1 is SGDLS and CDR2 is YYNGEE. The CDR3 extends over 15 amino acids. The CDR3 loop reads CASSGVAGTTGELFF. CDR3 nucleotides: TGTGCCAGCAGTGGGGTCGCCGGAACCACCGGGGAGCTGTTTTTT.

This clone was detected only a few times. This chain joins TRBV30 and TRBJ1-3; 8 bases align to TRBD1. Germline V gives CDR1 GTSNPN, CDR2 SVGIG (reference sequence). The CDR3 loop spans 14 amino acids. Germline trimming cut 0 bases from V and 7 bases from J; bases unmatched to any gene: 5. DNA of the CDR3: TGTGCCTGGAGTGTGTCAGGGGGCTCGAACACCATATATTTT. Translation: CAWSVSGGSNTIYF.

The chain combines TRBV7-9 with TRBJ2-7; possible D gene TRBD1, 6 bases. The CDR3 is made up of 14 amino acids. With 3 bases removed from V and 2 bases from J, the gap between germline ends came to 11 bases. Germline V lookup: CDR1 SEHNR, CDR2 FQNEAQ (reference sequence). The CDR3 nucleotides are TGTGCCAGCAGCTTTTCAGGGGTGCCCTACGAGCAGTACTTC. Translating gives CASSFSGVPYEQYF. Full variable domain (missing parts from reference TRBV7-9 and TRBJ2-7): DTGVSQNPRHKITKRGQNVTFRCDPISEHNRLYWYRQTLGQGPEFLTYFQNEAQLEKSRLLSDRFSAERPKGSFSTLEIQRTEQGDSAMYLCASSFSGVPYEQYFGPGTRLTVT.

The J gene is TRBJ1-2, the V gene TRBV19; TRBD1 matches at 7 bases. The CDR3 spans 14 residues. The germline gives CDR1 LNHDA, CDR2 SQIVND (reference sequence). With 4 bases clipped from V and 5 bases from J, the junction kept 7 bases outside the gene matches. CDR3 nucleotides: TGTGCCAGTAGTACAGGGGACAGCTTATATGGCTACACCTTC. It translates to CASSTGDSLYGYTF.

The rearrangement links TRBV4-1 to TRBJ1-1; D remains ambiguous. The germline CDR1 and CDR2 sequences are MGHRA and YSYEKL. The V gene lost 1 base and the J gene lost 5 bases, with 17 bases spanning the gap. This CDR3 contains 16 residues. CDR3 coding DNA: TGCGCCAGCAGCCAAGTTCCCCCGGGGTCCCAAACTGAAGCTTTCTTT. It is translated as CASSQVPPGSQTEAFF.

The chain joins TRBV3-1 (or the pseudogene TRBV3-2) to TRBJ1-1, with 8 bases identical to TRBD1. The CDR3 has 14 amino acids. The germline CDR1 and CDR2 sequences are LGHDT and YNNKEL (reference sequence). J gave up 5 bases and V 6 bases, and 8 bases lay outside the gene matches. CDR3 DNA: TGTGCCAGCAGTCCCAGGGGGCCAGGGACTGAAGCTTTCTTT. Its translation is CASSPRGPGTEAFF.

This rearrangement joins TRBV7-8 to TRBJ1-6; the D is unclear. Germline values: CDR1 SGHVS, CDR2 FQNEAQ. V dropped 1 base and J dropped 11 bases, with 12 bases sitting between them. The CDR3 loop spans 14 amino acids. The CDR3 protein is CASSLDLGSPPLHF. DNA for the CDR3: TGTGCCAGCAGCTTAGATCTTGGATCTCCACCCCTCCACTTT. The whole variable domain, filled in from reference TRBV7-8 and TRBJ1-6, reads GAGVSQSPRYKVAKRGQDVALRCDPISGHVSLFWYQQALGQGPEFLTYFQNEAQLDKSGLPSDRFFAERPEGSVSTLKIQRTQQEDSAVYLCASSLDLGSPPLHFGNGTRLTVT.

The gene calls are TRBV20-1 and TRBJ1-1; 8 bases are a match to TRBD1. Germline loops: CDR1 DFQATT, CDR2 SNEGSKA (reference sequence). The V segment lost 3 bases and the J segment 1 base; nucleotides outside the gene matches: 7. The CDR3 has 15 residues. The DNA for the CDR3 is TGCAGTGCTAGTTCATCCGGGACAGGGAACACTGAAGCTTTCTTT. Protein product: CSASSSGTGNTEAFF.

Comment on this clone: Mismatch with germline at one junction end may stem from a read error. V and J are TRBV28 and TRBJ1-1, with D possibly TRBD1 on 5 matching bases. The CDR3 spans 12 residues. Germline V gives CDR1 MDHEN, CDR2 SYDVKM. The CDR3 is CVSRVENTEAFF. CDR3 bases: TGTGTCAGCAGGGTGGAGAACACTGAAGCTTTCTTT.

The chain joins TRBV5-6 to TRBJ2-1; maybe TRBD2 (5 bases). The CDR3 contains 12 residues. The germline V gene has CDR1 SGHDT and CDR2 YYEEEE. V shed 2 bases and J shed 7 bases, with 7 bases lying between them. The CDR3 DNA is TGTGCCAGCAGCTTTAGCGAAAATGAGCAGTTCTTC. This sequence encodes CASSFSENEQFF. Supplemented by reference TRBV5-6 and TRBJ2-1, the full variable domain reads DAGVTQSPTHLIKTRGQQVTLRCSPKSGHDTVSWYQQALGQGPQFIFQYYEEEERQRGNFPDRFSGHQFPNYSSELNVNALLLGDSALYLCASSFSENEQFFGPGTRLTVL.

The rearrangement uses TRBV2 and TRBJ2-5, with D maybe TRBD2 (6 bases). Germline V lookup: CDR1 SNHLY, CDR2 FYNNEI. The CDR3 consists of 18 residues. V was cut by 5 bases and J by 5 bases, with 27 bases left in between. CDR3 coding DNA: TGTGCCAGCAGTCGACCGGGAGTAGGGGTTCGGTCATTGGAGACCCAGTACTTC. This sequence encodes CASSRPGVGVRSLETQYF.

This clone has only one observation. This chain links TRBV18 with TRBJ2-1; weak D call: TRBD1 (6 bases). The length of the CDR3 is 16 residues. V shed 4 bases and J shed 7 bases, with 20 bases lying between them. The germline V gene has CDR1 KGHSH and CDR2 LQKENI. The CDR3 region is CASSLTRDTPPNEQFF. The CDR3 region has the DNA TGTGCCAGCTCACTGACCCGGGACACGCCGCCGAATGAGCAGTTCTTC. The whole variable domain, remainder taken from reference TRBV18 and TRBJ2-1, is NAGVMQNPRHLVRRRGQEARLRCSPMKGHSHVYWYRQLPEEGLKFMVYLQKENIIDESGMPKERFSAEFPKEGPSILRIQQVVRGDSAAYFCASSLTRDTPPNEQFFGPGTRLTVL.

This sequence joins TRBV9 and TRBJ2-7; 10 nucleotides match TRBD2. The CDR3 contains 16 residues. V was pared by 0 bases and J by 0 bases, with 3 bases of the junction left unmatched. Germline CDR1 is SGDLS and CDR2 is YYNGEE. As DNA, the CDR3 is TGTGCCAGCAGCGTAGGAACTAGCGGGAACTCCTACGAGCAGTACTTC. As protein: CASSVGTSGNSYEQYF. Variable domain in full (rest from reference TRBV9 and TRBJ2-7): DSGVTQTPKHLITATGQRVTLRCSPRSGDLSVYWYQQSLDQGLQFLIQYYNGEERAKGNILERFSAQQFPDLHSELNLSSLELGDSALYFCASSVGTSGNSYEQYFGPGTRLTVT.